A selection of T cell receptor beta chains follows, all from one sample in a study of shared T cell receptors in the human thymus. Assay: immunoSEQ multiplex PCR; the TCRdb copy retains only in-frame clones and omits some. Seen here are approximately 490,000 clones, approximately 80% observed once, and the top ten hold about 0.013%. The same sample was also studied in work on human thymus T cells.

Sequences were obtained from thymocytes. The receptor set was obtained from a boy younger than two with a congenital heart defect. Both conserved end residues are part of each CDR3. A D gene is named only where the DNA matches it firmly. Clone size appears in some rows only: once, few, many, or a class for an expanded clone.

TRBV4-3	TRBD1	TRBJ1-5	.	CASSHRQGHNQPQHF	TGCGCCAGCAGCCATCGACAGGGGCACAATCAGCCCCAGCATTTT
TRBV27	TRBD1	TRBJ1-2	few	CASSFSDRGRYTF	TGTGCCAGCAGTTTTTCAGACAGGGGCCGCTACACCTTC
TRBV5-1	TRBD1	TRBJ2-5	.	CASSLVSVPGTAKQETQYF	TGCGCCAGCAGCTTGGTATCTGTCCCGGGGACAGCGAAACAAGAGACCCAGTACTTC
TRBV6-5	TRBD2	TRBJ2-5	.	CASSPGLAAPETQYF	TGTGCCAGCAGTCCCGGACTAGCCGCCCCAGAGACCCAGTACTTC
TRBV4-2	.	TRBJ2-7	.	CASSQECGEPYEQYF	TGTGCCAGCAGCCAAGAATGCGGCGAACCCTACGAGCAGTACTTC
TRBV5-4	TRBD2	TRBJ2-7	few	CASSLGTSGRLSDEQYF	TGTGCCAGCAGCTTGGGGACTAGCGGGAGGTTGTCCGACGAGCAGTACTTC
TRBV28	.	TRBJ1-4	.	CASILKQGLTNEKLFF	TGTGCCAGCATCCTGAAACAGGGTTTGACTAATGAAAAACTGTTTTTT
TRBV19	TRBD2	TRBJ2-7	.	CASSIGTSGSNYEQYF	TGTGCCAGTAGTATAGGGACTAGCGGGAGTAATTACGAGCAGTACTTC
TRBV5-6	TRBD2	TRBJ2-3	.	CASSPRGLAGGSTDTQYF	TGTGCCAGCAGCCCCCGGGGGCTAGCGGGAGGGAGCACAGATACGCAGTATTTT
TRBV28	.	TRBJ1-3	few	CATNPNPDSGYPGNTIYF	TGTGCCACCAACCCCAACCCGGACAGTGGATACCCTGGAAACACCATATATTTT
TRBV4-1	.	TRBJ1-4	.	CASSPRDLQEKLFF	TGCGCCAGCAGCCCCCGGGATTTACAAGAAAAACTGTTTTTT
TRBV7-8	.	TRBJ2-7	.	CASSSGWVTRYEQYF	TGTGCCAGCAGTTCCGGGTGGGTAACCCGTTACGAGCAGTACTTC
TRBV5-6	TRBD2	TRBJ2-1	once	CASSYRSGIGNEQFF	TGTGCCAGCAGCTACCGTAGCGGGATTGGAAATGAGCAGTTCTTC
TRBV29-1	.	TRBJ2-2	.	CSVEDGKEAPNTGELFF	TGCAGCGTTGAAGATGGGAAGGAGGCCCCGAACACCGGGGAGCTGTTTTTT
TRBV4-2	TRBD2	TRBJ2-7	.	CASSQETSGRLDEQYF	TGTGCCAGCAGCCAAGAGACTAGCGGGAGACTGGACGAGCAGTACTTC
TRBV25-1	.	TRBJ2-7	.	CATFGREHEQYF	TGTGCCACGTTTGGCAGGGAACACGAGCAGTACTTC
TRBV14	TRBD1	TRBJ1-2	.	CASSQDPGQGPTYGYTF	TGTGCCAGCAGCCAAGATCCGGGACAGGGGCCCACCTATGGCTACACCTTC
TRBV28	TRBD2	TRBJ2-7	.	CASSRLAPICEQYF	TGTGCCAGCAGTCGACTAGCGCCTATTTGCGAGCAGTACTTC
TRBV4-1	TRBD2	TRBJ2-3	.	CASSQDLAGDTDTQYF	TGCGCCAGCAGCCAAGATCTAGCGGGAGACACAGATACGCAGTATTTT
TRBV4-3	.	TRBJ1-5	.	CASSQDGQGNQPQHF	TGCGCCAGCAGCCAAGATGGGCAGGGGAATCAGCCCCAGCATTTT
TRBV28	.	TRBJ2-2	.	CASRTKVFAGELFF	TGTGCCAGCCGTACTAAGGTCTTCGCCGGGGAGCTGTTTTTT
TRBV4-3	.	TRBJ2-1	.	CASSQDPKYNEQFF	TGCGCCAGCAGCCAAGATCCCAAATACAATGAGCAGTTCTTC
TRBV7-9	TRBD2	TRBJ2-5	.	CASSLDWLAGGGETQYF	TGTGCCAGCAGCTTAGACTGGCTAGCGGGAGGGGGAGAGACCCAGTACTTC
TRBV7-9	.	TRBJ1-4	.	CASSLNRNEKLFF	TGTGCCAGCAGCTTAAACAGGAATGAAAAACTGTTTTTT
TRBV7-6	.	TRBJ1-3	.	CASSFDQDSGNTIYF	TGTGCCAGCAGCTTTGATCAGGACTCTGGAAACACCATATATTTT
TRBV29-1	TRBD1	TRBJ1-2	.	CSTIRDREKGYTF	TGCAGCACCATACGGGACAGGGAGAAGGGCTACACCTTC
TRBV6-5	TRBD2	TRBJ2-3	.	CASKRGLALDTQYF	TGTGCCAGCAAAAGGGGACTAGCATTAGATACGCAGTATTTT
TRBV15	.	TRBJ1-5	.	CATSGREKGEGDNQPQHF	TGTGCCACCAGCGGTCGTGAGAAGGGGGAGGGGGATAATCAGCCCCAGCATTTT
TRBV4-2	.	TRBJ2-7	.	CASSQDRHGYEQYF	TGTGCCAGCAGCCAAGATCGACACGGCTACGAGCAGTACTTC
TRBV30	TRBD2	TRBJ2-3	.	CAGLEAGAATDTQYF	TGTGCCGGACTTGAAGCGGGAGCGGCGACAGATACGCAGTATTTT
TRBV7-9	TRBD2	TRBJ2-1	.	CASSYLAGTYNEQFF	TGTGCCAGCAGCTACCTAGCGGGGACATACAATGAGCAGTTCTTC
TRBV4-1	.	TRBJ2-1	.	CASSQEEASGEQFF	TGCGCCAGCAGCCAAGAAGAAGCGTCGGGTGAGCAGTTCTTC
TRBV5-1	TRBD2	TRBJ2-7	.	CASRGLAGPYEQYF	TGCGCCAGCAGAGGGCTAGCGGGACCCTACGAGCAGTACTTC
TRBV6-1	TRBD2	TRBJ2-7	.	CASSDQREGPYEQYF	TGTGCCAGCAGCGACCAGCGGGAGGGGCCCTACGAGCAGTACTTC
TRBV10-2	.	TRBJ2-3	few	CASSAGGTDTDTQYF	TGCGCCAGCAGTGCAGGGGGGACGGACACAGATACGCAGTATTTT
TRBV27	.	TRBJ1-4	.	CASSFGGVGEKLFF	TGTGCCAGCAGTTTTGGGGGGGTAGGGGAAAAACTGTTTTTT
TRBV14	.	TRBJ2-7	.	CASSSQGGYEQYF	TGTGCCAGCAGCTCCCAGGGTGGCTACGAGCAGTACTTC
TRBV5-1	TRBD2	TRBJ2-2	.	CASSLLLPGLAEITNTGELFF	TGCGCCAGCAGCCTACTCCTACCGGGACTAGCGGAGATAACGAACACCGGGGAGCTGTTTTTT
TRBV6-6	TRBD2	TRBJ2-7	.	CASRERLAGGYEQYF	TGTGCCAGCAGGGAGAGACTAGCGGGAGGCTACGAGCAGTACTTC
TRBV19	.	TRBJ2-2	once	CASSPHRETGELFF	TGTGCCAGTAGTCCCCACAGGGAGACCGGGGAGCTGTTTTTT
TRBV27	TRBD1	TRBJ2-3	few	CASSSQGQGNTDTQYF	TGTGCCAGCAGTTCCCAGGGACAGGGAAATACAGATACGCAGTATTTT
TRBV6-5	TRBD1	TRBJ1-2	.	CASTPGQGLGGYTF	TGTGCCAGTACTCCGGGACAGGGGTTGGGTGGCTACACCTTT
TRBV6-5	TRBD1	TRBJ2-5	.	CASSPGTGVGETQYF	TGTGCCAGCAGCCCGGGGACAGGGGTAGGGGAGACCCAGTACTTC
TRBV5-6	TRBD2	TRBJ2-7	.	CASSFGGLANTYEQYF	TGTGCCAGCAGCTTTGGGGGACTAGCGAATACCTACGAGCAGTACTTC